This record concerns one T cell receptor (beta chain) sequence. The antigen remains undetermined. The CDR3 length is 16 residues. The trim removed 2 bases at V and 0 bases at J, leaving 0 bases unmatched. The germline CDR1 and CDR2 sequences are LGHNA and YSLEER. The data stem from a study of graft-versus-host responses after intestinal transplantation. Looking at the study overall: Each of the recipients got a multivisceral, liver-intestinal, or isolated intestinal transplant. Induction using anti-thymocyte globulin, followed by tacrolimus and steroids for approximately three years, was given to all recipients. Study-wide results and caveats: Declines in HvG clones occurring early post-transplant were associated with peak circulating GvH clone levels. GvH clones detected in recipient marrow included some appearing first in ileum or blood.

Clones were read by immunoSEQ multiplex PCR, and TCRdb kept only the in-frame ones, dropping some. In the table there are around 100,000 clones, more than 80% of which are singletons. The chain links TRBV4-3 to TRBJ2-6, with 8 bases fitting TRBD2. The TCR originated in a human donor who was the organ donor for an intestinal transplant. The material was unstimulated CD4+ T cells sorted from spleen or lymph node cells, obtained before transplant. CDR3 sequence: CASSQLAGSGANVLTF. The CDR3 nucleotides are TGCGCCAGCAGCCAACTAGCGGGCTCTGGGGCCAACGTCCTGACTTTC.